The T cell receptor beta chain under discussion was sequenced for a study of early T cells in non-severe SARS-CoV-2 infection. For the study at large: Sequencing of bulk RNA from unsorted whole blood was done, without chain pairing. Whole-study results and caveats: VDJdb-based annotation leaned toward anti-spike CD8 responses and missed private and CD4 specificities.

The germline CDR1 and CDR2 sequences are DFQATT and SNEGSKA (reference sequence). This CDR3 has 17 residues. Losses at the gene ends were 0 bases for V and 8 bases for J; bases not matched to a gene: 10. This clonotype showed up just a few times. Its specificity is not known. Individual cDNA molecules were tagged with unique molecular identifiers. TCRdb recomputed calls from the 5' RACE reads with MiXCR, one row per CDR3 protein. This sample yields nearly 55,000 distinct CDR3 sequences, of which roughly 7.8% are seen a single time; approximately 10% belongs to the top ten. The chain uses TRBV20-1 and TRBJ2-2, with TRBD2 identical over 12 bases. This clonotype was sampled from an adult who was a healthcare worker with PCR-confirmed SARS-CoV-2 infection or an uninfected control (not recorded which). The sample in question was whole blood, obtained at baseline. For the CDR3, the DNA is TGCAGTGCTAGAGATCCTTCGAGACTAGCGGGAGATGGGGAGCTGTTTTTT. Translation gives CSARDPSRLAGDGELFF.